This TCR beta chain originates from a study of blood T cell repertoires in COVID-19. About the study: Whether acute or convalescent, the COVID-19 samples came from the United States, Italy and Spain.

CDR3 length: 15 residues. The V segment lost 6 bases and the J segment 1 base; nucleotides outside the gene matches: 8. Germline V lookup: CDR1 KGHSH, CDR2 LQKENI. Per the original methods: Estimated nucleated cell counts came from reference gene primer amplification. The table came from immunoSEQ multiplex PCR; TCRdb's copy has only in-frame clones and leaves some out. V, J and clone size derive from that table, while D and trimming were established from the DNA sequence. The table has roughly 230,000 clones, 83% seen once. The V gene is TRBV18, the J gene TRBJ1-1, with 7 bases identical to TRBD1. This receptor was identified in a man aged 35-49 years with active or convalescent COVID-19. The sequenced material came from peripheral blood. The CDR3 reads CASSSDRAKNTEAFF. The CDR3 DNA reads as TGTGCCAGCTCTTCAGACAGGGCAAAGAACACTGAAGCTTTCTTT.